The 8 T cell receptor beta chains below all came from one sample that was sequenced in a study of blood T cells in healthy people across ages. Through a sample-barcoded 5' primer and a J-beta primer mix, a second PCR was run for 7 to 11 cycles. TCRdb ran MiXCR on the 5' RACE reads and lists one entry per CDR3 protein. The sample consists of some 900,000 distinct CDR3 sequences, around 46% of them appearing once. Sequencing was performed on blood. The source of these receptors is a man between 25 and 39 years old in good health.

The rearrangement links TRBV29-1 to TRBJ2-3; 14 bases are shared with TRBD2. The germline CDR1 and CDR2 sequences are SQVTM and ANQGSEA. This CDR3 contains 16 residues. J lost 2 bases, V lost 7 bases, and 8 bases had no gene match. The CDR3 sequence is CSARTSGGFFTDTQYF. The CDR3 DNA is TGCAGCGCCCGGACTAGCGGGGGGTTCTTCACAGATACGCAGTATTTT.

The V gene is TRBV25-1, the J gene TRBJ2-7; D is uncertain. The J call is doubtful: the DNA matches TRBJ2-5 better. The CDR3 has 14 residues. Per germline, CDR1 MGHDK and CDR2 SYGVNS. CDR3 coding DNA: TGTGCCAGCAGTGAATTTAACTTCCAAGAGACCCAGTACTTC. Translating it yields CASSEFNFQETQYF.

This clonotype turned up a few times. The rearrangement links TRBV5-1 to TRBJ2-5; TRBD1 agrees at 7 bases. J lost 11 bases, V lost 0 bases, and 19 bases had no gene match. Germline loops: CDR1 SGHRS, CDR2 YFSETQ. There are 17 residues in the CDR3. In nucleotides, the CDR3 is TGCGCCAGCAGCTTGGCGTTCGTATCCGGCTCCCAGGGGGAGCAGTACTTC. This translates into CASSLAFVSGSQGEQYF.

J is TRBJ2-3 and V is TRBV6-6; TRBD2 aligns across 9 bases. The CDR3 is made up of 16 amino acids. The germline CDR1 and CDR2 sequences are MNHNY and SVGAGI (reference sequence). With V trimmed by 5 bases and J by 2 bases, 8 bases remained unmatched. Written as DNA, the CDR3 is TGTGCCAGCAGTCGGGGCGGGGGGGCATCCACAGATACGCAGTATTTT. Protein: CASSRGGGASTDTQYF.

The rearrangement links TRBV6-5 to TRBJ2-3, with 7 bases identical to TRBD1. The V and J ends lost 6 bases and 2 bases, in that order; junction bases with no gene match: 5. The CDR3 has 14 residues. CDR1 is MNHEY, CDR2 SVGAGI, per germline. The CDR3 DNA reads as TGTGCCAGCAGGAATACAGGGGCCACAGATACGCAGTATTTT. It encodes CASRNTGATDTQYF.

The CDR3 DNA reads TGTGCCAGCAGCCAAGAAGGAACGGGTGGCCTTTTTGGGGATAATGAGCAGTTCTTC. Amino acids: CASSQEGTGGLFGDNEQFF. V usage is TRBV14 and J usage is TRBJ2-1; no definite D call. Germline lookup yields CDR1 SGHDN and CDR2 FVKESK. The V end lost 0 bases, the J end lost 7 bases, and 25 bases lay between the germline ends. This CDR3 has 19 amino acids.

V gene TRBV29-1 combines with J gene TRBJ1-2; D is uncertain. Trimming stripped 6 bases from V and 7 bases from J, with 24 bases between. Germline V gives CDR1 SQVTM, CDR2 ANQGSEA. The CDR3 covers 15 residues. This chain's CDR3 is CSVRNSGPLISGYTF. The CDR3 DNA reads TGCAGCGTCCGCAATTCCGGCCCCCTCATTTCTGGCTACACCTTC.

V usage is TRBV6-1 and J usage is TRBJ1-5; possibly TRBD1 for D (6 bases). The CDR3 runs to 18 residues. From germline, CDR1 is MNHNS and CDR2 SASEGT. Trimming shortened V by 6 bases and J by 0 bases, and 21 bases separated the two germline ends. In nucleotides, the CDR3 is TGTGCCAGCAGACCTGGAGGGGAGGGGGATTATAGCAATCAGCCCCAGCATTTT. Encoded protein: CASRPGGEGDYSNQPQHF.